This passage covers 23 T cell receptor beta chains from one sample sequenced in a study of T cells in Graves' hyperthyroidism and ophthalmopathy. Using RNA transcripts as the source, TCR beta CDR3 regions were amplified. Using the HTBI primer set, a first-round RT-PCR was run on the TCR CDR3. TCRdb re-analysed the multiplex PCR reads in MiXCR, keeping a single row per CDR3 protein. Of about 47,000 distinct CDR3 sequences in the sample, approximately 53% are singletons; the top ten hold under 35%. Sequencing input: peripheral blood or thyroid tissue (not recorded which). These TCRs come from a young man with Graves' hyperthyroidism.

This rearrangement joins TRBV7-2 to TRBJ1-6, with 8 positions matching TRBD1. CDR1 is SGHTA and CDR2 is FQGNSA in the germline V gene. V shed 5 bases, J shed 7 bases, and the junction held 13 bases outside the gene matches. The CDR3 runs to 17 residues. CDR3 sequence (DNA): TGTGCCAGCAGCCAAGAGGGGGACAGGCAAAGGAATTCACCCCTCCACTTT. It yields the protein CASSQEGDRQRNSPLHF.

The chain is built from TRBV4-2 and TRBJ2-5; 9 bases match TRBD2. CDR1 is LGHNA, CDR2 YNFKEQ, per germline. The CDR3 consists of 14 residues. The V segment lost 4 bases and the J segment 5 bases; nucleotides outside the gene matches: 5. CDR3 sequence reads: CASSRPTSGETQYF. The CDR3 coding sequence is TGTGCCAGCAGCCGACCCACTAGCGGGGAGACCCAGTACTTC.

The chain uses TRBV12-3 or TRBV12-4 and TRBJ1-6, with a weak D call TRBD1 (5 bases). Trimming took 8 bases from V and 13 from J, leaving 18 bases between them. This CDR3 region has 13 residues. The CDR3 loop is CASPGTLSLPLHF. For the CDR3, the DNA is TGTGCCAGCCCCGGGACCCTTAGCCTTCCCCTCCACTTT.

The chain links TRBV10-2 to TRBJ1-1; no firm D call. The length of the CDR3 is 12 residues. Germline values: CDR1 WSHSY, CDR2 SAAADI. V was clipped by 7 bases and J by 10 bases, with 16 bases between them. The CDR3 nucleotides are TGCGCCAGCAACGACCCCGGTGCTGGAGCTTTCTTT. Translating gives CASNDPGAGAFF.

This chain connects TRBV7-2 to TRBJ2-2, with 9 bases matching TRBD2. This CDR3 spans 16 amino acids. Germline trimming cut 5 bases from V and 6 bases from J; bases unmatched to any gene: 10. Germline V gene data show CDR1 as SGHTA and CDR2 as FQGNSA. The CDR3 coding sequence is TGTGCCAGCAGCCCCGGTAGGACTAGCGCGGCCGGGGAGCTGTTTTTT. Protein: CASSPGRTSAAGELFF.

This clonotype was seen a handful of times. The V call is TRBV19, the J call TRBJ1-2; no clear D. Germline CDR1 is LNHDA and CDR2 is SQIVND (reference sequence). Trimming removed 4 bases from V and 5 bases from J, with 8 bases in between. The CDR3 length is 12 residues. CDR3 sequence (DNA): TGTGCCAGTAGTAACGGAGGATATGGCTACACCTTC. Protein sequence: CASSNGGYGYTF.

In its sample, this clonotype was seen many times. The chain couples TRBV7-8 to TRBJ1-4; D not certain. V shed 4 bases and J shed 2 bases, with 5 bases lying between them. Germline CDR1 SGHVS, CDR2 FQNEAQ. CDR3 size: 13 residues. The CDR3 sequence is CASSSTTNEKLFF. The CDR3 coding sequence is TGTGCCAGCAGCTCGACCACTAATGAAAAACTGTTTTTT.

Worth noting for this clonotype: The conserved closing phenylalanine or tryptophan is absent in this CDR3, likely reflecting a read error. The chain joins TRBV6-5 to TRBJ1-3; no clear D. V was shortened by 7 bases and J by 4 bases, with 20 bases between the two germline ends. This CDR3 spans 16 amino acids. Per the germline V gene, CDR1 is MNHEY and CDR2 is SVGAGI. The CDR3 protein is CASNQARGPKGNTIYL. The CDR3, as DNA: TGTGCCAGCAACCAAGCCAGAGGGCCCAAGGGAAACACCATATATCTT.

This sequence joins TRBV7-7 and TRBJ2-5; D is possibly TRBD1 or TRBD2 (5 bases each). Per the germline V gene, CDR1 is SSHAT and CDR2 is FNYEAQ (reference sequence). The CDR3 is 12 amino acids. V was cut by 5 bases and J by 5 bases, with 9 bases left in between. In nucleotides, the CDR3 is TGTGCCAGCAGCCGGGACGGGGAGACCCAGTACTTC. Translating gives CASSRDGETQYF.

This clonotype was seen at least ten times. The rearrangement joins TRBV15 to TRBJ2-6; D uncertain. The CDR3 runs 14 residues. V was trimmed by 7 bases and J by 4 bases, leaving 11 bases between them. The germline V gene has CDR1 LNHNV and CDR2 YYDKDF (reference sequence). The CDR3 DNA sequence: TGTGCCACCATGCCGTCCCCCGGGGCCAACGTCCTGACTTTC. This translates into CATMPSPGANVLTF.

This clonotype was recorded at least ten times. J is TRBJ2-2 and V is TRBV7-3, with D possibly TRBD2 on 5 matching bases. Trimming shortened V by 5 bases and J by 6 bases, and 19 bases separated the two germline ends. Germline V gene sequence: CDR1 SGHTA, CDR2 FQGTGA. The CDR3 is 16 residues long. This CDR3 is CASSGSRGDGAGELFF. CDR3 bases: TGTGCCAGCAGCGGGTCCCGGGGTGACGGGGCCGGGGAGCTGTTTTTT.

The CDR3 sequence: CSVGLVQETQYF. In DNA, the CDR3 is TGCAGCGTGGGACTTGTGCAAGAGACCCAGTACTTC. The chain couples TRBV29-1 to TRBJ2-5, with a weak D call TRBD2 (6 bases). Per the germline V gene, CDR1 is SQVTM and CDR2 is ANQGSEA. V gave up 6 bases and J gave up 2 bases, with 10 bases separating them. The CDR3 spans 12 residues.

Many counts were recorded for this clonotype. J is TRBJ1-5 and V is TRBV15, with D possibly TRBD1 on 6 matching bases. The CDR3 loop spans 16 amino acids. The V end was cut by 1 base, the J end by 5 bases, with 15 bases between. The germline V gene has CDR1 LNHNV and CDR2 YYDKDF (reference sequence). The CDR3 nucleotides are TGTGCCACCAGCAGAGGTGGGGGCCCAACGTATCAGCCCCAGCATTTT. It translates to CATSRGGGPTYQPQHF.

This clonotype was seen once. The chain couples TRBV20-1 to TRBJ2-2; either TRBD1 or TRBD2 may supply D (5 bases each). V lost 5 bases and J lost 4, with 14 bases in between. The CDR3 extends over 14 amino acids. Germline V gene sequence: CDR1 DFQATT, CDR2 SNEGSKA (reference sequence). For the CDR3, the DNA is TGCAGTGCTGGGGGTCGGTACGGCACCGGGGAGCTGTTTTTT. Protein sequence: CSAGGRYGTGELFF.

V is TRBV14 and J is TRBJ2-5; D is tentatively TRBD1 or TRBD2 (5 bases each). Per the germline V gene, CDR1 is SGHDN and CDR2 is FVKESK. Trimming removed 6 bases at V and 11 bases at J, with 19 bases between. This CDR3 comprises 13 residues. In DNA, the CDR3 is TGTGCCAGCAGTGGGGGTACCGGGACGACGCAGTACTTC. Residues: CASSGGTGTTQYF.

The rearrangement links TRBV2 to TRBJ2-2; D is ambiguous. CDR1 is SNHLY and CDR2 is FYNNEI in the germline V gene. Trimming left V 1 base short and J 7 bases short, with 1 base between. The CDR3 loop spans 11 amino acids. CDR3 DNA sequence: TGTGCCAGCAGTGAAGACGGGGAGCTGTTTTTT. This codes for CASSEDGELFF.

This clonotype occurred many times. CDR3 residues: CASSLARGYGYTF. In DNA, the CDR3 is TGTGCCAGCAGCTTAGCTAGGGGCTATGGCTACACCTTC. The J gene is TRBJ1-2, the V gene TRBV7-9; tentative D call: TRBD1 (5 bases). This CDR3 spans 13 amino acids. Germline CDR1 reads SEHNR; CDR2 reads FQNEAQ (reference sequence). Between the trimmed V and J ends, which lost 0 bases and 4 bases, there was a span of 6 bases.

A remark on this clonotype: This may be a read error: a much more frequent sequence differs by one nucleotide. This chain uses TRBV9 with TRBJ2-3; D is perhaps TRBD1 (6 bases). This CDR3 region has 15 residues. CDR1 and CDR2 (germline): SGDLS, YYNGEE. CDR3 amino acids: CAGSPGTPFTDTQYF. CDR3 sequence (DNA): TGTGCCGGCAGCCCCGGGACACCATTCACAGATACGCAGTATTTT.

This clonotype appeared many times. The CDR3 coding sequence is TGTGCCAGTAGTGGCCGGGAGGGCCGGGTCACCGGGGAGCTGTTTTTT. It specifies CASSGREGRVTGELFF. The V and J genes are TRBV19 and TRBJ2-2, with 8 bases matching TRBD2. The J segment lost 4 bases and the V segment lost 5 bases, leaving 9 bases of the junction unmatched. This CDR3 has 16 amino acids. Looked up from germline, CDR1 is LNHDA and CDR2 is SQIVND (reference sequence).

This clonotype was found many times. The J gene is TRBJ1-2, the V gene TRBV14, with TRBD1 identical over 7 bases. With V trimmed by 6 bases and J by 8 bases, 15 bases remained unmatched. The CDR3 is 15 residues long. The germline V gene has CDR1 SGHDN and CDR2 FVKESK. Here the CDR3 DNA reads TGTGCCAGCAGGTCAAGCGGGACAGTAGATTACGGCTACACCTTC. Its protein is CASRSSGTVDYGYTF.

In this sample, this clonotype turned up many times. The chain carries TRBV2 and TRBJ1-5, with D perhaps matching TRBD1 (5 bases). Deletions cut 6 bases from V and 7 bases from J, with 16 bases between. Germline assignment: CDR1 SNHLY and CDR2 FYNNEI. The CDR3 sequence is 14 residues long. CDR3 sequence: CASRARGVRQPQHF. CDR3 coding DNA: TGTGCCAGCAGAGCCCGGGGGGTTAGGCAGCCCCAGCATTTT.

V usage is TRBV19 and J usage is TRBJ1-5; D unresolved. Trimming left V 4 bases short and J 5 bases short, with 12 bases between. The CDR3 is 14 amino acids. Germline V gene data show CDR1 as LNHDA and CDR2 as SQIVND (reference sequence). CDR3 nucleotides: TGTGCCAGTAGTAATGGCCTCTCTTATCAGCCCCAGCATTTT. This encodes CASSNGLSYQPQHF.

In this sample, this clonotype turned up once. The V call is TRBV25-1, the J call TRBJ2-5, with a possible D match to TRBD2 (6 bases). V was trimmed by 1 base and J by 5 bases, leaving 11 bases between them. Germline V CDR1 and CDR2: MGHDK, SYGVNS. The CDR3 runs 14 residues. The CDR3 bases are TGTGCCAGCAGTGAATCGGAGGGGAAGGAGACCCAGTACTTC. It is translated as CASSESEGKETQYF.